The TCR beta chain under discussion was sequenced for a study of human T cells and chemical hapten exposure. MiXCR, applied by TCRdb to the RACE reads, yields one record per CDR3 protein. The sample comprises approximately 74,000 distinct CDR3 sequences, around a third of which are singletons, and 8.9% rests with the top ten. Regarding time point: patch test 1, 2 weeks after DPC sensitization. The treatment was: therapeutic diphenylcyclopropenone sensitization with weekly scalp DPC. Notes on the study in general: Large CDR3 similarity clusters arose significantly more often from expanded TCRs than from controls.

This clonotype has just a few counts. The antigen is not known. The receptor comes from a man in his forties or fifties with alopecia areata. Some clones in this sample may be carry-over from other donors' samples. This specimen was whole blood, taken in connection with sensitization to the hapten diphenylcyclopropenone (DPC).

As DNA, the CDR3 is TGCGCCAGCAGCCAAAATCTTTACAGGCTAGCGGACGCCAGCACAGATACGCAGTATTTT. Encoded protein: CASSQNLYRLADASTDTQYF. This chain connects TRBV4-3 to TRBJ2-3; 7 bases match TRBD2. After removal of 2 bases from V and 0 bases from J, the junction contained 17 bases not matched to a gene. Germline V gene sequence: CDR1 LGHNA, CDR2 YSLEER. The CDR3 runs 20 residues.